A single T cell receptor beta chain is shown here with its context. Its specificity is unknown. Tagging with unique molecular identifiers was a feature of the TCR beta cDNA libraries. One entry per CDR3 protein, called by TCRdb with MiXCR from the PCR reads. Counted here are some 260,000 distinct CDR3 sequences, 36% occurring once; the ten biggest clones make up under 5.5%. CDR3 length: 15 residues. The V segment lost 5 bases and the J segment 6 bases; nucleotides outside the gene matches: 8. Germline V gene data show CDR1 as SGHTA and CDR2 as FQGNSA. The sample is drawn from a study of post-analysis software for immune sequencing data. Study-wide results and caveats: People with multiple sclerosis had a significantly lower normalized Chao1 diversity than controls did. Patients carried roughly 5 TRBV segments more frequently than controls did, and TRBV5-6, TRBV5-1 and TRBV20-1 were among them. The F measure placed samples prepared in the same batch into strongly shared clusters.

This sequence was found in a girl aged 10 to 17 with multiple sclerosis. Sequenced: blood. V gene TRBV7-2 combines with J gene TRBJ2-7; TRBD2 matches at 12 bases. CDR3 sequence: CASSQRLAGDPEQYF. DNA for the CDR3: TGTGCCAGCAGCCAACGACTAGCGGGAGATCCCGAGCAGTACTTC.